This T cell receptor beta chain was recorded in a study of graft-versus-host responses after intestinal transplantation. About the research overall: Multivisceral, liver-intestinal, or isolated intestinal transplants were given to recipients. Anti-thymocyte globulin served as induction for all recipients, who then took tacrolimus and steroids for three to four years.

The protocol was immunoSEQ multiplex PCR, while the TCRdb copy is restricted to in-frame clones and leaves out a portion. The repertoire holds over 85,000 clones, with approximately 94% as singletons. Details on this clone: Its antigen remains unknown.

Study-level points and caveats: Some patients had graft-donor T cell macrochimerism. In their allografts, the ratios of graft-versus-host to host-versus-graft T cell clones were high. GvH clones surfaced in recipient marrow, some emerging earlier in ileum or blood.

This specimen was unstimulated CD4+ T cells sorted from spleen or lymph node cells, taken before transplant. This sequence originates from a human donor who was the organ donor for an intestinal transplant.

CDR3 sequence reads: CASSLGPRGVGQPQHF. CDR3 bases: TGCGCCAGCAGCTTGGGCCCGCGGGGAGTCGGGCAGCCCCAGCATTTT. The J gene is TRBJ1-5, the V gene TRBV5-1; no reliable D call. The V gene's germline CDR1 is SGHRS and CDR2 YFSETQ. This CDR3 contains 16 residues. The ends were cut back, 0 bases at V and 7 bases at J, with 17 bases in the middle.